These T cell receptor beta chains were read from a single sample in a study of blood T cells in healthy people across ages. TCRdb re-called the 5' RACE reads with MiXCR, one entry per CDR3 protein. The table shows about 1.4 million distinct CDR3 sequences, with approximately 59% occurring only once. Material: blood. These receptors were obtained from a man aged 18 to 29 in good health. Both conserved end residues are part of each CDR3. The D gene is left open where the match is weak. Only part of the rows carry a size: once, few, many, or a class if the clone is expanded.

abundance	v_gene	j_gene	d_gene	CDR3nt	CDR3aa
.	TRBV3-1	TRBJ2-7	TRBD2	TGTGCCAGCAGCCAAGCGTTAGCGGGAGTCCACGAGCAGTACTTC	CASSQALAGVHEQYF
.	TRBV7-6	TRBJ2-7	.	TGTGCCAGTGGAATTAACTCAGGGGAGCAGTACTTC	CASGINSGEQYF
.	TRBV4-1	TRBJ1-4	TRBD1	TGCGCCAGCAGCCAAGGGGGACAGGTCTTCGAAAAACTGTTTTTT	CASSQGGQVFEKLFF
.	TRBV2	TRBJ2-5	TRBD2	TGTGCCAGCAGTGAATGGTCTAGCGGACTCCAAGAGACCCAGTACTTC	CASSEWSSGLQETQYF
.	TRBV7-9	TRBJ1-4	.	TGTGCCAGCAGCCCCCCCCCGGGCAATGAAAAACTGTTTTTT	CASSPPPGNEKLFF
.	TRBV7-2	TRBJ2-3	TRBD2	TGTGCCAGCAGCTTAGAGCCAGCGGGGGACACAGATACGCAGTATTTT	CASSLEPAGDTDTQYF
.	TRBV4-1	TRBJ1-5	TRBD1	TGCGCCAGCAGCCGCCCGGATGACAGGGGACCCCAGCATTTT	CASSRPDDRGPQHF
few	TRBV20-1	TRBJ1-4	TRBD1	TGCAGTGCTCGGGACAGGGTGGTTGAAAAACTGTTTTTT	CSARDRVVEKLFF
few	TRBV12-3/TRBV12-4	TRBJ1-2	.	TGTGCCAGCAGTTTAGCGCCCAGGGCTGGCTACACCTTC	CASSLAPRAGYTF
.	TRBV12-3/TRBV12-4	TRBJ2-5	TRBD2	TGTGCCAGCAGTTTGAGAGCGGGGTCCAGAGAGACCCAGTACTTC	CASSLRAGSRETQYF
.	TRBV4-1	TRBJ2-4	.	TGCGCCAGCGGCCAAGTCTTGGATGAGCAGTACTTC	CASGQVLDEQYF
.	TRBV7-9	TRBJ2-3	.	TGTGCCAGCAGTTCTGGGAGCTACACAGATACGCAGTATTTT	CASSSGSYTDTQYF